This entry lists 18 T cell receptor beta chains sequenced from one sample in a study of CD8+CD57+ T cells in acquired aplastic anemia. Genomic DNA, serving as template, underwent TCR beta VDJ and CDR3 profiling. TCRdb analysed the reads with MiXCR anew, one entry per CDR3 protein. The sample includes 400,000 to 450,000 distinct CDR3 sequences, about two thirds seen only once; the top ten take more than 3.5%. Sample: sorted CD4+, CD8+, or CD8+CD57+ T cells (not recorded which) from PBMCs. The receptors originated from a human donor in good health, serving as a control.

This clonotype was seen a few times. V gene TRBV27 combines with J gene TRBJ1-3, with 10 bases matching TRBD1. Germline V CDR1 and CDR2: MNHEY, SMNVEV (reference sequence). V shed 5 bases and J 2 bases; nucleotides not matched to a gene: 9. The CDR3 is made up of 17 amino acids. The CDR3 DNA reads as TGTGCCAGCAGTAGCGGACAGGGGGTTGCGGCTGGAAACACCATATATTTT. It translates to CASSSGQGVAAGNTIYF.

Notes on this clonotype: One junction end does not reproduce the germline sequence, and a read error may be involved. The genes are TRBV13 and TRBJ2-7; the D gene is possibly TRBD1 (5 bases). Germline CDR1 reads PRHDT; CDR2 reads FYEKMQ (reference sequence). CDR3 length: 13 residues. The CDR3 DNA sequence: TGTGCCGGCAGCTTAGGGGCAGGGCGCGAGCAGTACTTC. It is translated as CAGSLGAGREQYF.

This clonotype was observed once. The chain couples TRBV5-5 to TRBJ2-2; TRBD2 might be the D (5 bases). The CDR3 spans 15 residues. The V end was cut by 4 bases, the J end by 4 bases, with 14 bases between. Germline values: CDR1 SGHKS, CDR2 YYEKEE (reference sequence). The CDR3 DNA reads as TGTGCCAGCAGCCGGCAACTAGGTATCACCGGGGAGCTGTTTTTT. Translating gives CASSRQLGITGELFF.

The chain is built from TRBV7-2 and TRBJ2-3; no clear D. Trimming removed 5 bases at V and 10 bases at J, with 22 bases between. The CDR3 loop spans 15 amino acids. Germline V CDR1 and CDR2: SGHTA, FQGNSA. For the CDR3, the DNA is TGTGCCAGCAGCATAGACCTCAAGGAAAAACATTCGCAGTATTTT. Translated: CASSIDLKEKHSQYF.

This chain joins TRBV24-1 and TRBJ1-6; D unresolved. The CDR3 sequence is 12 residues long. The germline V and J ends were trimmed by 9 bases and 8 bases, with 10 bases remaining between them. Per the germline V gene, CDR1 is KGHDR and CDR2 is SFDVKD. The CDR3 nucleotides read TGTGCCACCTCCTCTGGAGATTCACCCCTCCACTTT. Its protein is CATSSGDSPLHF.

The chain uses TRBV24-1 and TRBJ1-1; weak D call: TRBD1 (5 bases). CDR3 length: 17 amino acids. Trimming removed 10 bases at V and 4 bases at J, with 27 bases between. Looked up from germline, CDR1 is KGHDR and CDR2 is SFDVKD. The CDR3 protein is CATNYPGTPEVCTEAFF. CDR3 nucleotide sequence: TGTGCCACGAACTACCCCGGGACCCCCGAGGTTTGCACTGAAGCTTTCTTT.

CDR3 coding DNA: TGCGCCAGCAGATCGTCGGGACAGGGGCTTTCTGGGGCCAACGTCCTGACTTTC. It specifies CASRSSGQGLSGANVLTF. This sequence joins TRBV5-1 and TRBJ2-6, with 10 bases that match TRBD1. Germline values: CDR1 SGHRS, CDR2 YFSETQ. CDR3 length: 18 amino acids. The ends lost 5 bases at V and 1 base at J; junction bases unmatched: 9.

This clonotype has a count of ten or more. The V call is TRBV27, the J call TRBJ1-5, with D possibly being TRBD1 (5 bases). V was shortened by 1 base and J by 3 bases, with 7 bases between the two germline ends. Germline CDR1 reads MNHEY; CDR2 reads SMNVEV (reference sequence). The CDR3 totals 14 residues. In nucleotides, the CDR3 is TGTGCCAGCAGTTTATGGGGGAACAATCAGCCCCAGCATTTT. Encoded protein: CASSLWGNNQPQHF.

On this clonotype itself: This sequence may be a read error, since a much larger clone differs from it by one base. This likely comes from a read error, as the CDR3 has no conserved phenylalanine or tryptophan at its end. V is TRBV6-1 and J is TRBJ2-3; a weak D match, TRBD1 (5 bases). The V gene lost 6 bases and the J gene lost 0 bases, with 10 bases spanning the gap. The CDR3 length is 14 residues. Germline V gene sequence: CDR1 MNHNS, CDR2 SASEGT. CDR3 coding DNA: TGTGCCAGCAGGCCAGGGTTTAGCACAGATACGCAGTATCTT. As protein: CASRPGFSTDTQYL.

A remark on this clonotype: Germline is not matched at one junction end, which may reflect a read error. The chain employs TRBV7-9 and TRBJ1-4; D might be TRBD1 (6 bases). Per the germline V gene, CDR1 is SEHNR and CDR2 is FQNEAQ (reference sequence). The CDR3 runs 14 residues. The CDR3 loop reads CASRRVAGEETQYF. As DNA, the CDR3 is TGTGCCAGCAGAAGAGTGGCAGGGGAAGAGACCCAGTACTTT.

The chain uses TRBV7-7 and TRBJ1-1; D is uncertain. Germline-derived CDR1 and CDR2 are SSHAT and FNYEAQ (reference sequence). The germline V and J ends were trimmed by 5 bases and 5 bases, with 18 bases remaining between them. This CDR3 comprises 15 residues. The CDR3 region has the DNA TGTGCCAGCAGCGTAGTTCCGGCCGCAGATACTGAAGCTTTCTTT. This codes for CASSVVPAADTEAFF. The whole variable domain, filled in from reference TRBV7-7 and TRBJ1-1, reads GAGVSQSPRYKVTKRGQDVTLRCDPISSHATLYWYQQALGQGPEFLTYFNYEAQPDKSGLPSDRFSAERPEGSISTLTIQRTEQRDSAMYRCASSVVPAADTEAFFGQGTRLTVV.

V usage is TRBV12-3 or TRBV12-4 and J usage is TRBJ1-1, with D unclear. V lost 3 bases and J 3 bases, leaving 8 bases between the germline ends. This CDR3 spans 13 amino acids. The CDR3 nucleotides read TGTGCCAGCAGTTTTGATGGGGACACTGAAGCTTTCTTT. Translated: CASSFDGDTEAFF.

As regards this clonotype: The junction differs from germline at one of its ends, possibly a read error. The rearrangement links TRBV5-1 to TRBJ2-3; 13 positions match TRBD2. The germline V gene has CDR1 SGHRS and CDR2 YFSETQ. CDR3 length: 18 amino acids. This CDR3 reads CASSSFPGTSGVTDTQYF. As DNA, the CDR3 is TGTGCCAGCAGCTCGTTCCCAGGGACTAGCGGGGTAACAGATACGCAGTATTTT.

The chain carries TRBV12-3 or TRBV12-4 and TRBJ2-7, with 8 bases that match TRBD2. With 7 bases clipped from V and 3 bases from J, the junction kept 17 bases outside the gene matches. This CDR3 contains 17 residues. The CDR3 spells CASTGTSGGSWGYEQYF. The CDR3 DNA sequence: TGTGCCAGCACCGGGACTAGTGGGGGGTCGTGGGGCTACGAGCAGTACTTC.

The chain combines TRBV19 with TRBJ2-3, with 7 bases aligning to TRBD2. From germline, CDR1 is LNHDA and CDR2 SQIVND (reference sequence). The CDR3 spans 14 residues. The V and J ends lost 10 bases and 4 bases, in that order; junction bases with no gene match: 11. The CDR3 protein is CATSIGLVADTQYF. DNA for the CDR3: TGTGCCACCAGTATTGGACTAGTGGCAGATACGCAGTATTTT.

This clonotype has a count of ten or more. This chain connects TRBV11-1 to TRBJ1-2; D remains unclear. The V end was cut by 6 bases, the J end by 8 bases, with 19 bases between. The CDR3 is made up of 14 amino acids. CDR1 and CDR2 (germline): SGHAT, FQDESV (reference sequence). CDR3 in amino acids: CASSGDPLYEGYTF. The CDR3 region has the DNA TGTGCCAGCAGTGGCGACCCACTGTACGAAGGCTACACCTTC.

This clonotype showed up many times. At one end, the junction sequence differs from germline, possibly due to a read error. The chain uses TRBV6-1 and TRBJ1-1; no clear D. Germline assignment: CDR1 MNHNS and CDR2 SASEGT. The CDR3 length is 11 residues. The CDR3 reads CACRTQLEAFF. DNA for the CDR3: TGTGCCTGCAGGACTCAATTAGAGGCTTTCTTT.

A note on this clonotype: The junction does not match germline at one end; this may be a read error. This chain joins TRBV2 and TRBJ2-3, with 7 positions matching TRBD2. The germline CDR1 and CDR2 sequences are SNHLY and FYNNEI. The CDR3 runs 13 residues. The CDR3 coding sequence is TGTGCCAGCAGGGGGGGGTGGGGAGTTACGGAGTATTTT. Translation gives CASRGGWGVTEYF.